This TCR beta chain was found in a study of T cell repertoires in cytomegalovirus infection. At the level of the study: Recently identified HLA-C-restricted CMV epitopes were used, and well-studied HLA-B-restricted CMV epitopes were used as well. CMV infection together with matching HLA type was indicated by public TCR beta signatures.

Regarding the study as a whole: Individuals carrying CMV plus the relevant HLA were identified by cumulative frequency of public TCR beta families. CMV-specific HLA-C-restricted TCR beta clonotypes dominated the ex vivo response.

There are many counts of this clonotype. Its antigen remains unidentified. TCRdb used MiXCR to reprocess the reads, holding one entry per CDR3 protein. The sample lists around 300,000 distinct CDR3 sequences, about 20% occurring once. J gave up 4 bases and V 5 bases, and 6 bases lay outside the gene matches. Germline V gives CDR1 SGHTA, CDR2 FQGNSA. The CDR3 is made up of 14 amino acids. The specimen was cultured PBMCs, collected from culture after CMV antigen stimulation. The genes are TRBV7-2 and TRBJ1-1; 8 nucleotides agree with TRBD1. This sequence originates from a human donor in good health (CMV status not recorded). Some clones in this sample may be carry-over from other donors' samples. The CDR3 here is CASSPRTGSTEAFF. DNA of the CDR3: TGTGCCAGCAGCCCGAGGACAGGGTCCACTGAAGCTTTCTTT.